The 11 T cell receptor beta chains below all came from one sample that was sequenced in a study of T cells in Graves' hyperthyroidism and ophthalmopathy. TCR beta CDR3 regions were amplified from RNA. During a first-round RT-PCR of the TCR CDR3, the HTBI primer set was used. From the multiplex PCR reads, TCRdb called clonotypes with MiXCR, one entry per CDR3 protein. The table lists around 620,000 distinct CDR3 sequences, around 15% of them singletons, with 3.8% in the top ten. The material sequenced was blood. All receptors come from a woman aged 25 to 39 with Graves' hyperthyroidism.

This clonotype was counted ten times or more. The DNA for the CDR3 is TGTGCCAGCAGTTTCAGGGGGCACGGTCAGCCCCAGCATTTT. Protein: CASSFRGHGQPQHF. The gene calls are TRBV27 and TRBJ1-5, with 8 bases matching TRBD1. The CDR3 spans 14 residues. The germline V gene has CDR1 MNHEY and CDR2 SMNVEV (reference sequence). Trimming took 3 bases from V and 6 from J; bases not matched to a gene: 4.

This clonotype was seen a handful of times. The chain has TRBV12-3 or TRBV12-4 and TRBJ2-1; unclear D gene. The CDR3 totals 14 residues. With 1 base removed from V and 6 bases from J, the gap between germline ends came to 10 bases. The CDR3: CASSLVMSGNEQFF. CDR3 in DNA: TGTGCCAGCAGTTTAGTCATGTCGGGCAATGAGCAGTTCTTC.

This clonotype has only a few counts. The V gene is TRBV15, the J gene TRBJ2-2, with 9 bases lining up with TRBD1. This CDR3 has 18 amino acids. CDR1 and CDR2 (germline): LNHNV, YYDKDF (reference sequence). The V segment lost 8 bases and the J segment 0 bases; nucleotides outside the gene matches: 13. The CDR3 reads CATSSRDREVTNTGELFF. The CDR3 DNA reads TGTGCCACCTCTAGCCGGGACAGGGAGGTTACGAACACCGGGGAGCTGTTTTTT.

This clonotype was recorded at least ten times. The chain links TRBV20-1 to TRBJ2-7; 8 positions match TRBD2. Germline CDR1 DFQATT, CDR2 SNEGSKA (reference sequence). This CDR3 has 14 amino acids. The V gene end was trimmed by 2 bases and the J gene end by 4 bases; junction bases not matched to a gene: 7. The CDR3 DNA follows: TGCAGTGCTAGATCCCGACTAGCGAGGTACGAGCAGTACTTC. This gives the protein CSARSRLARYEQYF.

This clonotype has a count of ten or more. The chain carries TRBV27 and TRBJ2-4, with 7 positions matching TRBD1. There are 13 residues in the CDR3. After removal of 10 bases from V and 6 bases from J, the junction contained 9 bases not matched to a gene. Germline loops: CDR1 MNHEY, CDR2 SMNVEV (reference sequence). The DNA of the CDR3 is TGTGCCACCAGAGGGCAGGGGGTAAACATTCAGTACTTC. Its protein product is CATRGQGVNIQYF.

This clonotype was observed at least ten times. The gene calls are TRBV7-2 and TRBJ2-3; D not resolved. This CDR3 comprises 14 residues. CDR1 is SGHTA and CDR2 is FQGNSA in the germline V gene. Trimming shortened V by 3 bases and J by 2 bases, and 9 bases separated the two germline ends. CDR3 loop: CASSFSRTTDTQYF. The CDR3 region has the DNA TGTGCCAGCAGCTTTAGTCGGACCACAGATACGCAGTATTTT.

This clonotype was seen more than once but under ten times. This rearrangement joins TRBV25-1 to TRBJ1-1; D not resolved. The CDR3 loop spans 13 amino acids. V was pared by 8 bases and J by 6 bases, with 16 bases between. Germline CDR1 is MGHDK and CDR2 is SYGVNS. The CDR3 DNA follows: TGTGCCAGCCTTGAGGTCTCCGAGGCTGAAGCTTTCTTT. Amino acids: CASLEVSEAEAFF.

This clonotype has a handful of counts. The chain has TRBV6-1 and TRBJ2-2; 11 bases are shared with TRBD2. V was clipped by 7 bases and J by 1 base; unmatched bases: 5. This CDR3 has 16 residues. Germline V lookup: CDR1 MNHNS, CDR2 SASEGT. The CDR3 coding sequence is TGTGCCAGCACCAAGCTAGCGGGAGGGAACACCGGGGAGCTGTTTTTT. Translated, it gives CASTKLAGGNTGELFF.

This clonotype was recorded a few times. The chain has TRBV4-1 and TRBJ1-4, with TRBD1 identical over 7 bases. Looked up from germline, CDR1 is MGHRA and CDR2 is YSYEKL. V lost 4 bases and J lost 5; bases outside the gene matches: 7. This CDR3 region has 15 residues. CDR3 region: CASSLSDRANEKLFF. CDR3 nucleotides: TGCGCCAGCAGCCTCTCTGACAGGGCAAATGAAAAACTGTTTTTT.

This clonotype was recorded a few times. The J gene is TRBJ1-5, the V gene TRBV28; TRBD1 might be the D (6 bases). From germline, CDR1 is MDHEN and CDR2 SYDVKM. Trimming left V 7 bases short and J 7 bases short, with 14 bases between. The CDR3 spans 13 residues. The CDR3 spells CASIEQGSQPQHF. In DNA, the CDR3 is TGTGCCAGCATTGAACAGGGAAGCCAGCCCCAGCATTTT.

In this sample, this clonotype turned up many times. This CDR3 reads CSARSLGRDNEQYF. The CDR3 nucleotides read TGCAGTGCTAGATCTTTGGGCAGGGACAACGAGCAGTACTTC. This chain connects TRBV20-1 to TRBJ2-7; D perhaps matches TRBD1 (6 bases). The CDR3 covers 14 residues. Per germline, CDR1 DFQATT and CDR2 SNEGSKA (reference sequence). The V and J ends lost 2 bases and 5 bases respectively, with 16 bases between them.